These T cell receptor beta chains were read from a single sample in a study of T cell changes during pregnancy in multiple sclerosis. Sequenced by immunoSEQ multiplex PCR; TCRdb stores in-frame clones only, minus some. The table includes tens of thousands of clones, roughly 94% detected once. The starting material was CD8+ T cells from peripheral blood mononuclear cells, obtained in the third trimester of pregnancy. All receptors derive from a female donor with multiple sclerosis, enrolled in a pregnancy study. CDR3s include the opening cysteine and the closing phenylalanine or tryptophan. Fields, in order: D gene, V gene, CDR3 length, clone size, J gene, CDR3 DNA, CDR3 protein. D genes are given only for firm matches. Some rows have no size entry. The others give once, few or many, or a class for an expanded clone.

D: -
V: TRBV29-1
length: 17
size: -
J: TRBJ1-3
DNA: TGCAGCGTTGAACCTATTGATGAGGGCTTTAATGGAAACACCATATATTTT
CDR3: CSVEPIDEGFNGNTIYF

D: -
V: TRBV5-4
length: 13
size: -
J: TRBJ2-1
DNA: TGTGCCAGCAGCTTCGAACCCACAGCTGAGCAGTTCTTC
CDR3: CASSFEPTAEQFF

D: -
V: TRBV21-1
length: 13
size: -
J: TRBJ2-7
DNA: TGTGCCAGCAGACCCAGGGCACCCTACGAGCAGTACTTC
CDR3: CASRPRAPYEQYF

D: -
V: TRBV15
length: 14
size: -
J: TRBJ2-1
DNA: TGTGCCACCAGCAGAGATGGGCAGTACAATGAGCAGTTCTTC
CDR3: CATSRDGQYNEQFF

D: TRBD1
V: TRBV9
length: 14
size: -
J: TRBJ2-7
DNA: TGTGCCAGCAGCGTAGGACAGGGTAATGGCGAGCAGTACTTC
CDR3: CASSVGQGNGEQYF

D: TRBD1
V: TRBV9
length: 16
size: -
J: TRBJ1-1
DNA: TGTGCCAGCAGCGTACTCGGAAGGGGGCGAGACACTGAAGCTTTCTTT
CDR3: CASSVLGRGRDTEAFF

D: -
V: TRBV7-9
length: 14
size: -
J: TRBJ1-3
DNA: TGTGCCAGCAGCTCCGACTTCCAGGGGAACACCATATATTTT
CDR3: CASSSDFQGNTIYF

D: TRBD2
V: TRBV28
length: 17
size: -
J: TRBJ2-3
DNA: TGTGCCAGCAGTTTCCCCGGACTAGCGGAAAACACAGATACGCAGTATTTT
CDR3: CASSFPGLAENTDTQYF

D: -
V: TRBV19
length: 13
size: once
J: TRBJ2-1
DNA: TGTGCCAGCACTAGGGGGTCTGGGGATGAGCAGTTCTTC
CDR3: CASTRGSGDEQFF

D: TRBD2
V: TRBV19
length: 15
size: -
J: TRBJ2-1
DNA: TGTGCCAGTACCCTCACTAGCGGGAGCGGCAATGAGCAGTTCTTC
CDR3: CASTLTSGSGNEQFF

D: TRBD1
V: TRBV19
length: 15
size: few
J: TRBJ2-7
DNA: TGTGCCAGTAGTACGACCCGGGACAGCCCCTACGAGCAGTACTTC
CDR3: CASSTTRDSPYEQYF

D: TRBD1
V: TRBV11-2
length: 13
size: -
J: TRBJ2-7
DNA: TGTGCCAGCATAGGGACAGGGATGAACGAGCAGTACTTC
CDR3: CASIGTGMNEQYF

D: TRBD2
V: TRBV5-4
length: 15
size: -
J: TRBJ2-7
DNA: TGTGCCAGCAGCTTGTACCAGCGGGAGACGGGCGAGCAGTACTTC
CDR3: CASSLYQRETGEQYF

D: -
V: TRBV5-6
length: 12
size: -
J: TRBJ1-1
DNA: TGTGCCAGCAGCTGGACAGCTACTGAAGCTTTCTTT
CDR3: CASSWTATEAFF

D: TRBD1
V: TRBV6-1
length: 15
size: -
J: TRBJ2-7
DNA: TGTGCCAGCAGTGAAGGGACAGGGGGCTCCTACGAGCAGTACTTC
CDR3: CASSEGTGGSYEQYF

D: -
V: TRBV30
length: 14
size: -
J: TRBJ1-5
DNA: TGTGCCTGGAGCGAGGGACAAGTCAATCAGCCCCAGCATTTT
CDR3: CAWSEGQVNQPQHF

D: -
V: TRBV7-3
length: 11
size: -
J: TRBJ2-5
DNA: TGTGCCAGCAGCGCAGGGGAGACCCAGTACTTC
CDR3: CASSAGETQYF

D: -
V: TRBV4-1
length: 15
size: once
J: TRBJ1-5
DNA: TGCGCCAGCAGCCAAGCGTCAGGGTGGAATCAGCCCCAGCATTTT
CDR3: CASSQASGWNQPQHF

D: -
V: TRBV4-3
length: 15
size: -
J: TRBJ1-1
DNA: TGCGCCAGCAGCCGAGGGTGGTCGATGAACACTGAAGCTTTCTTT
CDR3: CASSRGWSMNTEAFF

D: -
V: TRBV11-2
length: 17
size: once
J: TRBJ1-1
DNA: TGTGCCAGCAGCCCTTTTACTGACGGAGGGCGGAACACTGAAGCTTTCTTT
CDR3: CASSPFTDGGRNTEAFF

D: TRBD1
V: TRBV5-1
length: 13
size: once
J: TRBJ2-7
DNA: TGCGCCAGCAGCTGGGGACAGGGCGGGGAGCAGTACTTC
CDR3: CASSWGQGGEQYF

D: TRBD1
V: TRBV5-1
length: 15
size: once
J: TRBJ2-5
DNA: TGCGCCAGCAGCGCGTTGGGACAGATCCAAGAGACCCAGTACTTC
CDR3: CASSALGQIQETQYF

D: TRBD1
V: TRBV10-3
length: 15
size: -
J: TRBJ1-5
DNA: TGTGCCATCAGTGAAAGGACAGGGGGCGATCAGCCCCAGCATTTT
CDR3: CAISERTGGDQPQHF

D: TRBD2
V: TRBV6-1
length: 15
size: -
J: TRBJ2-1
DNA: TGTGCCAGCAGTGAAGTTAACACTAGCGGGAATGAGCAGTTCTTC
CDR3: CASSEVNTSGNEQFF

D: -
V: TRBV9
length: 16
size: -
J: TRBJ2-5
DNA: TGTGCCAGCAGCGTAGGGGGGGCAGGGAGGGAAGAGACCCAGTACTTC
CDR3: CASSVGGAGREETQYF

D: TRBD1
V: TRBV10-2
length: 15
size: -
J: TRBJ1-5
DNA: TGCGCCAGCAGCCCGACAGGGGGTGGCAATCAGCCCCAGCATTTT
CDR3: CASSPTGGGNQPQHF

D: TRBD1
V: TRBV7-3
length: 14
size: -
J: TRBJ1-1
DNA: TGTGCCAGCAGCATGGGGACAGGGACCGCTGAAGCTTTCTTT
CDR3: CASSMGTGTAEAFF

D: -
V: TRBV7-6
length: 13
size: -
J: TRBJ2-3
DNA: TGTGCCAGCAGCTCCCCGTCCACAGATACGCAGTATTTT
CDR3: CASSSPSTDTQYF

D: -
V: TRBV28
length: 14
size: -
J: TRBJ2-1
DNA: TGTGCCAGCAGTTTAGCGGAACTCTACAATGAGCAGTTCTTC
CDR3: CASSLAELYNEQFF

D: TRBD1
V: TRBV6-1
length: 15
size: once
J: TRBJ2-7
DNA: TGTGCCAGCAGTGAAGCGTGGGACAGCTCCTACGAGCAGTACTTC
CDR3: CASSEAWDSSYEQYF

D: -
V: TRBV14
length: 14
size: -
J: TRBJ2-7
DNA: TGTGCCAGCAGCCAAGACTACCTCTCCTACGAGCAGTACTTC
CDR3: CASSQDYLSYEQYF

D: TRBD2
V: TRBV11-2
length: 17
size: -
J: TRBJ2-7
DNA: TGTGCCAGCAGCTTAGGGCCGAGGAGCGGGAGCTCCTACGAGCAGTACTTC
CDR3: CASSLGPRSGSSYEQYF

D: TRBD1
V: TRBV28
length: 15
size: many
J: TRBJ2-7
DNA: TGTGCCAGCAGTTTATTTACACAGGGGGCGGGTGAGCAGTACTTC
CDR3: CASSLFTQGAGEQYF

D: -
V: TRBV7-2
length: 17
size: -
J: TRBJ1-5
DNA: TGTGCCAGCAGCTTAAGGGCGGGGACGAGAGGCAATCAGCCCCAGCATTTT
CDR3: CASSLRAGTRGNQPQHF

D: -
V: TRBV6-5
length: 13
size: -
J: TRBJ2-3
DNA: TGTGCCAGCAGTCCGGGGTCCGCAGATACGCAGTATTTT
CDR3: CASSPGSADTQYF

D: TRBD2
V: TRBV5-4
length: 16
size: -
J: TRBJ2-3
DNA: TGTGCCAGCAGCTTATCAGGGCTAGCGGGACCCGATACGCAGTATTTT
CDR3: CASSLSGLAGPDTQYF

D: TRBD2
V: TRBV9
length: 18
size: -
J: TRBJ2-1
DNA: TGTGCCAGCAGCGCGAGGCCGGGCGGGAGGGCCCCGGAGGATGAGCAGTTCTTC
CDR3: CASSARPGGRAPEDEQFF

D: -
V: TRBV28
length: 13
size: few
J: TRBJ1-1
DNA: TGTGCCAGCAAAATCTTGGGGACAACTGAAGCTTTCTTT
CDR3: CASKILGTTEAFF

D: -
V: TRBV9
length: 14
size: -
J: TRBJ2-7
DNA: TGTGCCAGCAGCGTAGCTGGCCTAGCTGGGGAGCAGTACTTC
CDR3: CASSVAGLAGEQYF

D: -
V: TRBV19
length: 14
size: -
J: TRBJ2-1
DNA: TGTGCCAGTAGTATGTCCCTAGCGTCCAATGAGCAGTTCTTC
CDR3: CASSMSLASNEQFF

D: -
V: TRBV4-1
length: 17
size: -
J: TRBJ2-7
DNA: TGCGCCAGCAGCTCAAGCGGAGGGGGCCTCGAGGGCTACGAGCAGTACTTC
CDR3: CASSSSGGGLEGYEQYF

D: TRBD1
V: TRBV4-1
length: 15
size: -
J: TRBJ2-7
DNA: TGCGCCAGCAGCCATCGTTGGACAGGGGACTACGAGCAGTACTTC
CDR3: CASSHRWTGDYEQYF

D: -
V: TRBV28
length: 15
size: -
J: TRBJ2-1
DNA: TGTGCCAGCAGCCGACTAAACCCGTTGGGTGATGAGCAGTTCTTC
CDR3: CASSRLNPLGDEQFF

D: TRBD2
V: TRBV7-9
length: 17
size: -
J: TRBJ2-2
DNA: TGTGCCAGCAGCACCCCTCTTGCGGGAGGTAGCACCGGGGAGCTGTTTTTT
CDR3: CASSTPLAGGSTGELFF

D: TRBD2
V: TRBV5-6
length: 14
size: -
J: TRBJ2-1
DNA: TGTGCCAGCAGCTTGGCGGGAGGTATCCATGAGCAGTTCTTC
CDR3: CASSLAGGIHEQFF

D: -
V: TRBV21-1
length: 15
size: once
J: TRBJ1-2
DNA: TGTGCCAGCAGCGTGCCAGGAGAGGGGGCGAATGGCTACACCTTC
CDR3: CASSVPGEGANGYTF

D: -
V: TRBV19
length: 14
size: -
J: TRBJ2-7
DNA: TGTGCCAGTAGTTCTGCGACACCCTACTACGAGCAGTACTTC
CDR3: CASSSATPYYEQYF

D: -
V: TRBV25-1
length: 14
size: -
J: TRBJ2-5
DNA: TGTGCCAGCAGTTTGATGGGGGGACGGGAGACCCAGTACTTC
CDR3: CASSLMGGRETQYF

D: TRBD2
V: TRBV4-1
length: 16
size: -
J: TRBJ2-4
DNA: TGCGCCAGCAGCCCGGGACTAGCGGGAGTTGCAAACATTCAGTACTTC
CDR3: CASSPGLAGVANIQYF

D: -
V: TRBV11-2
length: 12
size: once
J: TRBJ1-1
DNA: TGTGCCAGCAGCTTAGTCGTATCGGAAGCTTTCTTT
CDR3: CASSLVVSEAFF

D: TRBD2
V: TRBV4-1
length: 15
size: once
J: TRBJ2-5
DNA: TGCGCCAGCAGCCAAGATACTAGCGGGAGGGGGACCCAGTACTTC
CDR3: CASSQDTSGRGTQYF

D: TRBD2
V: TRBV4-1
length: 14
size: -
J: TRBJ2-2
DNA: TGCGCCAGCAGCCAATCACTAGCGACCGGGGAGCTGTTTTTT
CDR3: CASSQSLATGELFF

D: -
V: TRBV4-1
length: 15
size: -
J: TRBJ1-2
DNA: TGCGCCAGCAGCCAACCCCGGGGGGGTAACTATGGCTACACCTTC
CDR3: CASSQPRGGNYGYTF

D: -
V: TRBV2
length: 14
size: -
J: TRBJ2-1
DNA: TGTGCCAGCAGTGAACAGGGGCCTTACAATGAGCAGTTCTTC
CDR3: CASSEQGPYNEQFF